This TCR beta chain is drawn from a study of OX40 agonist ivuxolimab in advanced cancers. General study findings and limits: A proportion of nonresponders additionally exhibited low normalized T-cell clonal expansion.

About this clone: Its antigen is not identified.

Germline CDR1 is MGHRA and CDR2 is YSYEKL. V trimming: 0 bases; J trimming: 7 bases; junction bases outside the gene matches: 9. This CDR3 is 18 amino acids long. Repertoires were generated with immunoSEQ multiplex PCR, while TCRdb's copy carries only in-frame clones and drops some. Of tens of thousands of clones listed, around 82% were seen once; the top ten hold less than 4.5%. The sample in question was CD4+ or CD8+ T cells sorted from blood, obtained in a trial of the OX40 agonist ivuxolimab. The chain is built from TRBV4-1 and TRBJ2-1; TRBD2 matches 13 bases. This clonotype was sampled from an adult with an advanced solid tumor such as melanoma, head and neck, liver or kidney cancer. In nucleotides, the CDR3 is TGCGCCAGCAGCCAAGATCCCCCACTAGCGGGAGGGACAAATGAGCAGTTCTTC. It specifies CASSQDPPLAGGTNEQFF.